This paragraph covers one T cell receptor (beta chain) sequence. These data originate in a study of blood T cell repertoires in COVID-19. The wider study: Both acute and convalescent COVID-19 samples were obtained from the United States, Italy and Spain. T cells, B-cell-depleted T cells, or PBMCs provided the cDNA or gDNA that served as material.

In the source study's methods: Using reference gene primer amplification, nucleated cell counts were estimated. Some clones are missing from TCRdb's copy, which holds only in-frame ones; the method was immunoSEQ multiplex PCR. That table supplies the V and J calls and clone size; D and trimming were determined from the DNA. The data contain 150,000 to 160,000 clones, approximately 83% of them singletons. CDR3 size: 16 residues. Germline CDR1 reads SGHDT; CDR2 reads YYEEEE. V dropped 4 bases and J dropped 0 bases, with 14 bases sitting between them. This chain links TRBV5-6 with TRBJ2-1; D is unresolved. The TCR was taken from an older woman with acute or convalescent COVID-19. Material: peripheral blood. Written as DNA, the CDR3 is TGTGCCAGCAGCCTTACCCCAGGTCTCTCCTACAATGAGCAGTTCTTC. Protein product: CASSLTPGLSYNEQFF.